A single sample is the source of the 13 T cell receptor beta chains below, sequenced in a study of beta chain features in type 1 diabetes. The authors reverse transcribed all of the isolated RNA, so sequencing captured expressed TCRB transcripts. Profiled with immunoSEQ multiplex PCR; TCRdb holds only in-frame clones, not every one. The sample records a few hundred thousand clones, 30% being singletons. Sequenced input: naive CD4+ T cells from blood. These receptor sequences come from a man younger than 30 in good health.

A single count supports this clone. This chain links TRBV9 with TRBJ2-3, with a tentative D call TRBD1 (6 bases). The CDR3 loop spans 13 amino acids. The ends were cut back, 4 bases at V and 3 bases at J, with 9 bases in the middle. Germline V gene data show CDR1 as SGDLS and CDR2 as YYNGEE. The CDR3 spells CASSLTGTDTQYF. DNA of the CDR3: TGTGCCAGCAGCCTTACAGGGACAGATACGCAGTATTTT.

This chain uses TRBV7-9 with TRBJ2-7; D is unclear. Trimming took off 2 bases at V and 6 bases at J, with 11 bases between the two ends. The germline gives CDR1 SEHNR, CDR2 FQNEAQ (reference sequence). The CDR3 contains 13 residues. CDR3 sequence reads: CASSLRGGSEQYF. The CDR3 DNA follows: TGTGCCAGCAGCTTAAGAGGTGGCTCCGAGCAGTACTTC.

The chain couples TRBV7-2 to TRBJ1-4, with D maybe TRBD1 (6 bases). The germline V gene has CDR1 SGHTA and CDR2 FQGNSA. The CDR3 runs 16 residues. Between the trimmed V and J ends, which lost 3 bases and 7 bases, there was a span of 18 bases. Here the CDR3 reads CASSFQWTARGEKLFF. The DNA of the CDR3 is TGTGCCAGCAGCTTTCAGTGGACAGCCCGGGGTGAAAAACTGTTTTTT.

The genes are TRBV25-1 and TRBJ2-3, with a tentative D call TRBD1 (6 bases). CDR3 size: 16 residues. CDR1 MGHDK and CDR2 SYGVNS come from the germline V gene. V was trimmed by 3 bases and J by 6 bases, leaving 19 bases between them. CDR3 bases: TGTGCCAGCAGTGATTCGGCAGGGGTGTTTTTGGATACGCAGTATTTT. It codes for CASSDSAGVFLDTQYF.

This chain connects TRBV7-9 to TRBJ1-1; D not resolved. Germline loops: CDR1 SEHNR, CDR2 FQNEAQ (reference sequence). Trimming pared 3 bases from V and 2 bases from J, leaving 4 bases between. This CDR3 region has 12 residues. As DNA, the CDR3 is TGTGCCAGCAGCTTTACTAACACTGAAGCTTTCTTT. Its translation is CASSFTNTEAFF.

This chain joins TRBV25-1 and TRBJ2-6; D is uncertain. Looked up from germline, CDR1 is MGHDK and CDR2 is SYGVNS. V lost 7 bases, J lost 2 bases, and 6 bases lay in between. The CDR3 consists of 13 residues. The CDR3 spells CASTRPGANVLTF. CDR3 bases: TGTGCCAGCACCCGCCCTGGGGCCAACGTCCTGACTTTC.

This clone showed up just a few times. The chain joins TRBV9 to TRBJ2-1, with 9 bases identical to TRBD2. The CDR3 extends over 18 amino acids. V shed 4 bases and J 6 bases; nucleotides not matched to a gene: 17. CDR1 is SGDLS, CDR2 YYNGEE, per germline. As DNA, the CDR3 is TGTGCCAGCAGCAGTTCAACGAGGCTAGCGGGAACTATCAATGAGCAGTTCTTC. It encodes CASSSSTRLAGTINEQFF.

On this clone: This sample includes further DNA sequences coding for the same CDR3. This rearrangement joins TRBV5-1 to TRBJ2-1, with 9 positions matching TRBD1. V gave up 0 bases and J gave up 5 bases; unmatched junction bases: 0. The CDR3 sequence is 14 residues long. CDR1 SGHRS and CDR2 YFSETQ come from the germline V gene. The CDR3 region has the DNA TGCGCCAGCAGCTTGGGGACAGGGGACAATGAGCAGTTCTTC. This gives the protein CASSLGTGDNEQFF.

This clone has only a few counts. Other DNA sequences in this sample translate to the same CDR3. The V gene is TRBV29-1, the J gene TRBJ1-5; unclear D gene. Germline V gives CDR1 SQVTM, CDR2 ANQGSEA. This CDR3 has 12 amino acids. Trimming shortened V by 4 bases and J by 0 bases, and 4 bases separated the two germline ends. CDR3 sequence (DNA): TGCAGCGTTGGTCGTAGCAATCAGCCCCAGCATTTT. As protein: CSVGRSNQPQHF.

V usage is TRBV30 and J usage is TRBJ1-1; possible D gene TRBD1, 6 bases. The CDR3 sequence is 12 residues long. CDR1 is GTSNPN and CDR2 is SVGIG in the germline V gene (reference sequence). Trimming shortened V by 8 bases and J by 1 base, and 11 bases separated the two germline ends. This CDR3 is CAGNRENTEAFF. The CDR3 nucleotides read TGTGCCGGGAACAGGGAGAACACTGAAGCTTTCTTT.

This chain connects TRBV7-3 to TRBJ2-6; D unresolved. V dropped 0 bases and J dropped 0 bases, with 6 bases sitting between them. Per the germline V gene, CDR1 is SGHTA and CDR2 is FQGTGA. This CDR3 is built from 16 residues. The CDR3 loop reads CASSLTANSGANVLTF. DNA for the CDR3: TGTGCCAGCAGCTTAACAGCGAACTCTGGGGCCAACGTCCTGACTTTC.

This clone was counted between two and nine times. The chain is built from TRBV28 and TRBJ2-1; 9 bases agree with TRBD1. Unmatched junction bases numbered 9, after V lost 2 bases and J lost 4 bases. The CDR3 consists of 17 residues. Germline V gives CDR1 MDHEN, CDR2 SYDVKM. The CDR3 loop is CASSLVLHRGPYNEQFF. The CDR3 bases are TGTGCCAGCAGTTTAGTGCTACACAGGGGGCCGTACAATGAGCAGTTCTTC.

The chain uses TRBV30 and TRBJ2-3; 15 nucleotides agree with TRBD2. J was trimmed by 4 bases and V by 1 base; bases with no gene match: 3. The CDR3 contains 16 residues. The germline CDR1 and CDR2 sequences are GTSNPN and SVGIG (reference sequence). CDR3 amino acids: CAWSAGLAGGADTQYF. The DNA of the CDR3 is TGTGCCTGGAGTGCGGGACTAGCGGGAGGAGCAGATACGCAGTATTTT.